These T cell receptor beta chains were read from a single sample in a study of blood T cell repertoires in COVID-19. Here immunoSEQ multiplex PCR was the method, and the copy in TCRdb shows in-frame clones only, minus some. The table lists fewer than 200,000 clones, 70% to 90% of them singletons. The specimen sequenced was peripheral blood. Receptor source: a man aged 35 to 55 who had recovered from COVID-19. The CDR3 runs from the conserved cysteine through the conserved F or W. A D gene is named only where the DNA matches it firmly. Size tells how often a clone was seen (once, few, many) or the class of an expanded clone, and some rows leave it out.

CDR3 | DNA | size | V | D | J
CASSPSGTGSGYTF | TGTGCCAGCTCACCTTCAGGGACAGGGAGCGGCTACACCTTC | NA | TRBV18 | TRBD1 | TRBJ1-2
CASSYGPGQGSDTQYF | TGTGCCAGCAGTTACGGCCCGGGACAGGGTTCAGATACGCAGTATTTT | NA | TRBV6-2/TRBV6-3 | TRBD1 | TRBJ2-3
CAISEFRGKRIGSYEQYF | TGTGCCATCAGTGAATTTCGGGGGAAACGCATAGGGTCCTACGAGCAGTACTTC | NA | TRBV10-3 | NA | TRBJ2-7
CASSQAWTGGQPQHF | TGCGCCAGCAGCCAAGCTTGGACAGGAGGTCAGCCCCAGCATTTT | NA | TRBV4-3 | TRBD1 | TRBJ1-5
CASSYSTGGSYEQYF | TGTGCCAGCAGTTACTCGACAGGGGGCTCCTACGAGCAGTACTTC | NA | TRBV6-5 | TRBD1 | TRBJ2-7
CASPTGSYGYTF | TGTGCTTCGCCTACAGGGAGCTATGGCTACACCTTC | NA | TRBV30 | NA | TRBJ1-2
CASHFAGAANEQFF | TGTGCCAGCCATTTCGCTGGGGCGGCCAATGAGCAGTTCTTC | NA | TRBV27 | NA | TRBJ2-1
CASSQGTTSSTDTQYF | TGCGCCAGCAGCCAGGGGACTACCTCTAGCACAGATACGCAGTATTTT | NA | TRBV4-3 | TRBD2 | TRBJ2-3
CASSPDSQNQPQHF | TGTGCCAGCTCACCGGACAGCCAAAATCAGCCCCAGCATTTT | NA | TRBV18 | NA | TRBJ1-5
CASSAGQARYEQYF | TGTGCCAGCAGCGCGGGACAGGCCCGCTACGAGCAGTACTTC | NA | TRBV7-2 | TRBD1 | TRBJ2-7
CATSSPSQSPETQYF | TGTGCCACCAGCAGCCCATCGCAGTCCCCAGAGACCCAGTACTTC | once | TRBV15 | NA | TRBJ2-5
CASSLAGQGATGYTF | TGTGCCAGCAGCTTGGCAGGACAGGGGGCAACTGGCTACACCTTC | NA | TRBV7-2 | TRBD1 | TRBJ1-2
CATSSRAGANVLTF | TGTGCCACCAGCAGCAGGGCTGGGGCCAACGTCCTGACTTTC | NA | TRBV15 | NA | TRBJ2-6
CASSPDRGQPQHF | TGTGCCAGCAGCCCTGACAGGGGCCAGCCCCAGCATTTT | NA | TRBV5-4 | TRBD1 | TRBJ1-5
CASSLSNTAYEQYF | TGTGCCAGCAGCTTGTCGAACACCGCCTACGAGCAGTACTTC | NA | TRBV7-9 | NA | TRBJ2-7
CASSPGHNSYEQYF | TGTGCCAGCAGCCCGGGACATAACTCCTACGAGCAGTACTTC | NA | TRBV4-2 | NA | TRBJ2-7
CASSEGWGQGSPLHF | TGTGCCAGCAGTGAAGGTTGGGGGCAAGGCTCACCCCTCCACTTT | NA | TRBV6-1 | NA | TRBJ1-6
CASSSTGLGSPLHF | TGTGCCAGCAGCTCGACAGGATTAGGTTCACCCCTCCACTTT | NA | TRBV13 | NA | TRBJ1-6
CASSYGQAVYGYTF | TGTGCCAGCAGCTACGGACAGGCAGTATATGGCTACACCTTC | once | TRBV7-2 | TRBD1 | TRBJ1-2
CASGDRVYTGELFF | TGTGCCAGTGGGGACAGGGTGTACACCGGGGAGCTGTTTTTT | NA | TRBV19 | TRBD1 | TRBJ2-2
CASSSYLAGGFDHGTDTQYF | TGTGCCAGCTCATCGTACCTAGCGGGGGGTTTTGATCATGGCACAGATACGCAGTATTTT | NA | TRBV18 | TRBD2 | TRBJ2-3
CATQTDSMNTEAFF | TGTGCCACCCAGACGGACTCCATGAACACTGAAGCTTTCTTT | NA | TRBV19 | NA | TRBJ1-1
CASSPPGPGLTTDTQYF | TGTGCCAGCTCACCGCCAGGACCGGGACTAACCACAGATACGCAGTATTTT | few | TRBV18 | TRBD2 | TRBJ2-3
CASKDWAGGPNEQFF | TGTGCCAGCAAAGACTGGGCGGGAGGGCCCAATGAGCAGTTCTTC | NA | TRBV7-2 | TRBD2 | TRBJ2-1
CASSLDRVNNQPQHF | TGTGCCAGCAGCCTGGACAGGGTGAACAATCAGCCCCAGCATTTT | NA | TRBV6-2/TRBV6-3 | TRBD1 | TRBJ1-5
CASSPTRTTYEQYF | TGTGCCAGCAGCCCCACCCGGACTACCTACGAGCAGTACTTC | NA | TRBV11-1 | NA | TRBJ2-7